This T cell receptor beta chain was identified in a study of T-cell reconstitution after alpha-beta-depleted transplantation in children. Unique molecular identifiers were built into the TCRbeta library. MiXCR was run by TCRdb on the PCR reads, yielding one entry per CDR3 protein. Here the sample spans about 980,000 distinct CDR3 sequences, around 30% being singletons. General observations from the study: Reportedly, only several hundred clones from non-depleted graft cells drove alpha-beta T-cell counts at about two months.

The CDR3 is 12 residues long. Per the germline V gene, CDR1 is SQVTM and CDR2 is ANQGSEA. The V gene end was trimmed by 6 bases and the J gene end by 2 bases; junction bases not matched to a gene: 2. There are a few counts of this clonotype. What it recognizes is unknown. The origin of this receptor is a boy less than two years old who had a stem cell transplant for SCID, so the T cells may come from the graft donor. Material: PBMCs, mostly from graft donor cells, obtained 360 days after TCRalphabeta/CD19-depleted stem cell transplant. This chain uses TRBV29-1 with TRBJ2-3; 7 nucleotides align to TRBD1. The DNA of the CDR3 is TGCAGCGTCGGGACAGCCACAGATACGCAGTATTTT. It translates to CSVGTATDTQYF.